The clone carrying this T cell receptor beta chain was detected ten times or more. This sample was taken from a study of CD8 T cells in ankylosing spondylitis. CDR1 and CDR2 (germline): MNHEY, SMNVEV (reference sequence). The CDR3 spans 15 residues. V dropped 0 bases and J dropped 1 base, with 9 bases sitting between them. TCRdb recomputed calls from the 5' RACE reads with MiXCR, one row per CDR3 protein. The sample carries approximately 39,000 distinct CDR3 sequences, over 10% recorded once. The chain uses TRBV27 and TRBJ1-1, with a possible D match to TRBD1 (6 bases). Sequenced sample: synovial fluid, either unsorted or a sorted T cell fraction (not recorded which). The sequence came from a male donor with ankylosing spondylitis. The CDR3 sequence: CASSLSPRGNTEAFF. CDR3 in DNA: TGTGCCAGCAGTTTATCCCCCAGGGGGAACACTGAAGCTTTCTTT.